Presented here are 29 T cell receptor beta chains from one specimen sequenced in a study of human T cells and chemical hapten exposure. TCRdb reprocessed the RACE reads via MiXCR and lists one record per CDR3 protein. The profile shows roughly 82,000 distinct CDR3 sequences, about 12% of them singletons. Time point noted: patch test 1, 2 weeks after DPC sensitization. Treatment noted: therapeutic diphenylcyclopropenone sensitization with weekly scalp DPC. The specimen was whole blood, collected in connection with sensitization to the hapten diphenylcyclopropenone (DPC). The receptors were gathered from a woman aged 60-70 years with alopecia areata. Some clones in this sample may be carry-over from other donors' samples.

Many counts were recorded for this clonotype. The CDR3 reads CSVNKGGKANYGYTF. Here the CDR3 DNA reads TGCAGCGTTAACAAAGGGGGCAAGGCTAACTATGGCTACACCTTC. V is TRBV29-1 and J is TRBJ1-2, with TRBD1 identical over 7 bases. J was trimmed by 0 bases and V by 5 bases; bases with no gene match: 9. CDR1 is SQVTM and CDR2 is ANQGSEA in the germline V gene. This CDR3 is built from 15 residues.

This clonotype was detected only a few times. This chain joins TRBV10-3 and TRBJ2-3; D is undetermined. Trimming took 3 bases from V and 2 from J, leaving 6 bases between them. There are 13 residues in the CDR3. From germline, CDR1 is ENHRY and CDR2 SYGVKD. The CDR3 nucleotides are TGTGCCATCAGTGAAATTCCCACAGATACGCAGTATTTT. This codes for CAISEIPTDTQYF.

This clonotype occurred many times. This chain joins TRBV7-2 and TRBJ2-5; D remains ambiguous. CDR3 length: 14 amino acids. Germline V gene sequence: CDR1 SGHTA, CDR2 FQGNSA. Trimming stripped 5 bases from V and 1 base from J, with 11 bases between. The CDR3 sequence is CASSPMIVQETQYF. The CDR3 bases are TGTGCCAGCAGCCCGATGATAGTCCAAGAGACCCAGTACTTC.

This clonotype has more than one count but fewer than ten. In nucleotides, the CDR3 is TGTGCCTGGAGTTGGGAGGAGACCCAGTACTTC. Translating it yields CAWSWEETQYF. The chain combines TRBV30 with TRBJ2-5, with D maybe TRBD2 (5 bases). Germline V gene lookup returns CDR1 GTSNPN and CDR2 SVGIG (reference sequence). The CDR3 totals 11 residues. The V and J ends lost 2 bases and 5 bases respectively, with 6 bases between them. Full variable domain (rest looked up from reference TRBV30 and TRBJ2-5): SQTIHQWPATLVQPVGSPLSLECTVEGTSNPNLYWYRQAAGRGLQLLFYSVGIGQISSEVPQNLSASRPQDRQFILSSKKLLLSDSGFYLCAWSWEETQYFGPGTRLLVL.

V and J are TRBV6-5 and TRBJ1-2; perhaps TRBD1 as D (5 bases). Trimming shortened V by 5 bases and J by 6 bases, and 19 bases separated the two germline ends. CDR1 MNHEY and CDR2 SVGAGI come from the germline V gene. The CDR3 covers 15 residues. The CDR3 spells CASSPWTHGSDGYTF. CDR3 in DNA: TGTGCCAGCAGTCCCTGGACACACGGGTCGGATGGCTACACCTTC.

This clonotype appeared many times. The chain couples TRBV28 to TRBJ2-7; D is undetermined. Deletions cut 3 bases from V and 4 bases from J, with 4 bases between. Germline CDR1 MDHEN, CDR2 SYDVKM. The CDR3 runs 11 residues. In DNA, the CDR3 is TGTGCCAGCAGTTTTGGGTACGAGCAGTACTTC. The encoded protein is CASSFGYEQYF.

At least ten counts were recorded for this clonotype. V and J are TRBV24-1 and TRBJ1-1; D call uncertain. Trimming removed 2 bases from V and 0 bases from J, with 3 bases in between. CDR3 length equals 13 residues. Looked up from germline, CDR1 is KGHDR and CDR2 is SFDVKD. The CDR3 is CATSDSLNTEAFF. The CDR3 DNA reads TGTGCCACCAGTGATTCATTGAACACTGAAGCTTTCTTT.

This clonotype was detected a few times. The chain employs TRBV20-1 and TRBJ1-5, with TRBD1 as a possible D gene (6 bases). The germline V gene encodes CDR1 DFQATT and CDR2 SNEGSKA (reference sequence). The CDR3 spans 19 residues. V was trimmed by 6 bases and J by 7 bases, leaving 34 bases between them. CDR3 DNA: TGCAGTGCCCCAGAAAACGGCCCGGGGTTGGCAGGGGAGGTGCAGCCCCAGCATTTT. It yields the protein CSAPENGPGLAGEVQPQHF.

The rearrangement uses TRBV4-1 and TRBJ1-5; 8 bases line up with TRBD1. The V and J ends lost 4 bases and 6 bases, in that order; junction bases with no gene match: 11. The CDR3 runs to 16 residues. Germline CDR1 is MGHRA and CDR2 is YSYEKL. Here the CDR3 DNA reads TGCGCCAGCAGCCGAGGCTTGGACAGGGCAGGTCAGCCCCAGCATTTT. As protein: CASSRGLDRAGQPQHF.

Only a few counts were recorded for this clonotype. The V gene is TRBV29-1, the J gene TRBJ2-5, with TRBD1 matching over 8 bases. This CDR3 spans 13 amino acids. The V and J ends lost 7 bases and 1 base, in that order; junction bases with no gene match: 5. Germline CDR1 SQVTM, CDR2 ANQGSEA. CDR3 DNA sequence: TGCAGCGCGGAAGGACAGGGCCAAGAGACCCAGTACTTC. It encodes CSAEGQGQETQYF.

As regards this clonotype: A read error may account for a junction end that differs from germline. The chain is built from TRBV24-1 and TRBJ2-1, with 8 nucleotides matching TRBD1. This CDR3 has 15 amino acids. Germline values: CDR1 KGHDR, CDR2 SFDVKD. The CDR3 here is CTTSDSGQGYNEQFF. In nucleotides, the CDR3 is TGTACCACCAGTGATAGCGGACAGGGTTACAATGAGCAGTTCTTC.

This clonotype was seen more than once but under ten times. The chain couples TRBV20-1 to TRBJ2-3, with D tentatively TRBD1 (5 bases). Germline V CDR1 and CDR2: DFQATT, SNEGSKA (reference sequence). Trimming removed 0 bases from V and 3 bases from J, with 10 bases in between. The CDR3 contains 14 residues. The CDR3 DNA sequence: TGCAGTGCTAGAGAGATGACAGCGACAGATACGCAGTATTTT. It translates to CSAREMTATDTQYF.

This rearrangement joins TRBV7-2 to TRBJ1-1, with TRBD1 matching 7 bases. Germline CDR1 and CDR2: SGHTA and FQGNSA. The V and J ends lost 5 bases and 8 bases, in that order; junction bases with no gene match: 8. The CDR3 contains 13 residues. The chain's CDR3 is CASSQTGSREAFF. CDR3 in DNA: TGTGCCAGCAGCCAGACAGGGTCCCGAGAAGCTTTCTTT.

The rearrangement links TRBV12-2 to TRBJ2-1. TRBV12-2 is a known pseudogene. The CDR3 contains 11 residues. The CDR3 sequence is CASRLANQQFF. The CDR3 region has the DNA TGTGCAAGTCGCTTAGCCAATCAGCAGTTCTTC.

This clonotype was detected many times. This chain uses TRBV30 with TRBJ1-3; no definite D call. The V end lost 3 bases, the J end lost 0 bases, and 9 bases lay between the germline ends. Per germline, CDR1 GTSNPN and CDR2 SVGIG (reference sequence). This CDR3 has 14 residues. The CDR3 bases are TGTGCCTGGAGCGCTGTTAACTCTGGAAACACCATATATTTT. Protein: CAWSAVNSGNTIYF.

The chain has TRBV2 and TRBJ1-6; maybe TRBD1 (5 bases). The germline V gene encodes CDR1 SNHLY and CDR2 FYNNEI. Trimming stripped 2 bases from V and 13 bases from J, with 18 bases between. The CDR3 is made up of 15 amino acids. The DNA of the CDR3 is TGTGCCAGCAGTGAAATCGGGGGAGGTTTGAATCCCCTCCACTTT. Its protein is CASSEIGGGLNPLHF.

The CDR3 DNA is TGCGCCAGCAGCCGAAAAAGTACAGTGGAGGATTCACCCCTCCACTTT. Translation gives CASSRKSTVEDSPLHF. The chain links TRBV4-1 to TRBJ1-6, with D unresolved. Trimming took off 4 bases at V and 8 bases at J, with 18 bases between the two ends. The CDR3 has 16 residues. Germline-derived CDR1 and CDR2 are MGHRA and YSYEKL.

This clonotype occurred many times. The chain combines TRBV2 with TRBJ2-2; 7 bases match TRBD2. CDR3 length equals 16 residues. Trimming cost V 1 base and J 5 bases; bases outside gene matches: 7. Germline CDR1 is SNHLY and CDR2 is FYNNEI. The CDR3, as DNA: TGTGCCAGCAGTGAAGTCAGCGGGGAACGAACCGGGGAGCTGTTTTTT. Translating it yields CASSEVSGERTGELFF. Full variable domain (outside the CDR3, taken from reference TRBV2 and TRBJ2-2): EPEVTQTPSHQVTQMGQEVILRCVPISNHLYFYWYRQILGQKVEFLVSFYNNEISEKSEIFDDQFSVERPDGSNFTLKIRSTKLEDSAMYFCASSEVSGERTGELFFGEGSRLTVL.

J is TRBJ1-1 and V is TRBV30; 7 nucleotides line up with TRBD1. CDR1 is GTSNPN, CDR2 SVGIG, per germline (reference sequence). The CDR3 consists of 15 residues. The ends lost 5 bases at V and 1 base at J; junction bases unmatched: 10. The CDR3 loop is CAWDSGTAKNTEAFF. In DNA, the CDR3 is TGTGCCTGGGACAGCGGGACAGCTAAGAACACTGAAGCTTTCTTT. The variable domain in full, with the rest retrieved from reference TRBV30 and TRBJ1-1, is SQTIHQWPATLVQPVGSPLSLECTVEGTSNPNLYWYRQAAGRGLQLLFYSVGIGQISSEVPQNLSASRPQDRQFILSSKKLLLSDSGFYLCAWDSGTAKNTEAFFGQGTRLTVV.

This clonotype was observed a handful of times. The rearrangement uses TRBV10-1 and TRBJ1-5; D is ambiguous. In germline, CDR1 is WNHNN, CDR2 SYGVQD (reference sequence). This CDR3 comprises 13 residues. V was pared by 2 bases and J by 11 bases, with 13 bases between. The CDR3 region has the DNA TGCGCCAGCAGTGAGGGGCAGCCCGCGGCCCAGCATTTT. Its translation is CASSEGQPAAQHF.

CDR3 protein: CAINVGSTNTGELFF. Written as DNA, the CDR3 is TGTGCCATCAATGTCGGCTCAACGAACACCGGGGAGCTGTTTTTT. This sequence joins TRBV10-3 and TRBJ2-2, with D hard to call. Germline-derived CDR1 and CDR2 are ENHRY and SYGVKD. This CDR3 spans 15 amino acids. Trimming pared 7 bases from V and 0 bases from J, leaving 12 bases between.

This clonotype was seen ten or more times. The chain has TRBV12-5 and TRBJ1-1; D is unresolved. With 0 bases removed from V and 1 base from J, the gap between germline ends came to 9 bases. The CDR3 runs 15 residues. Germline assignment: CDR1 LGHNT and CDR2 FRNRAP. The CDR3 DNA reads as TGTGCTAGTGGTTTGGTATTTGGGCCGAACACTGAAGCTTTCTTT. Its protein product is CASGLVFGPNTEAFF. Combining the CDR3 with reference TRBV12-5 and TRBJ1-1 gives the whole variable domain DARVTQTPRHKVTEMGQEVTMRCQPILGHNTVFWYRQTMMQGLELLAYFRNRAPLDDSGMPKDRFSAEMPDATLATLKIQPSEPRDSAVYFCASGLVFGPNTEAFFGQGTRLTVV.

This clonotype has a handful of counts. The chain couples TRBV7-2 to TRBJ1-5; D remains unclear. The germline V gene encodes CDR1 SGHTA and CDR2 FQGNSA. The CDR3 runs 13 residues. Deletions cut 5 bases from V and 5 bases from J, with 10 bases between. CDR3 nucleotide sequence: TGTGCCAGCAGCGTGGCAGGCCATCAGCCCCAGCATTTT. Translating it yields CASSVAGHQPQHF.

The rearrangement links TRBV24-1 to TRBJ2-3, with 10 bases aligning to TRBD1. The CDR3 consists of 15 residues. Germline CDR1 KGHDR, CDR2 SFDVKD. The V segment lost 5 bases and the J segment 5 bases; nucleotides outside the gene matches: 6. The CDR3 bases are TGTGCCACCAGTGTTGGACAGGGGGTGGTAGATACGCAGTATTTT. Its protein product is CATSVGQGVVDTQYF.

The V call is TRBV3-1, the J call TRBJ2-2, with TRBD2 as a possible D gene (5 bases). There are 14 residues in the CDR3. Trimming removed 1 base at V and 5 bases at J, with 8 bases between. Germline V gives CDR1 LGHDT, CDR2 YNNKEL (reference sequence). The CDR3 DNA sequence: TGTGCCAGCAGCCAAGTTGGAGGAACCGGGGAGCTGTTTTTT. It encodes CASSQVGGTGELFF.

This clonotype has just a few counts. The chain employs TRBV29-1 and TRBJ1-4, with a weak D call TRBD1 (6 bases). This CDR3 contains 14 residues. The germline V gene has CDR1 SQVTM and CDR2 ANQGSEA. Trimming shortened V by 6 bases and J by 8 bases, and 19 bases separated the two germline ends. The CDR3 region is CSVPWQGGGEKLFF. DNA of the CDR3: TGCAGCGTACCGTGGCAGGGCGGGGGCGAAAAACTGTTTTTT.

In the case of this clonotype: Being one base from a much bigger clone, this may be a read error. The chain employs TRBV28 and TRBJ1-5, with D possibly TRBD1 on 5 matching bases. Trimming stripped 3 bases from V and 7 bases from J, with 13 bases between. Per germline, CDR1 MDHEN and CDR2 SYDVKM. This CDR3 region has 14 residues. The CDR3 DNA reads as TGTGCCAGCAGTTTGGGGCATGGGCTACAGCCCCAGCATTTT. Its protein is CASSLGHGLQPQHF.

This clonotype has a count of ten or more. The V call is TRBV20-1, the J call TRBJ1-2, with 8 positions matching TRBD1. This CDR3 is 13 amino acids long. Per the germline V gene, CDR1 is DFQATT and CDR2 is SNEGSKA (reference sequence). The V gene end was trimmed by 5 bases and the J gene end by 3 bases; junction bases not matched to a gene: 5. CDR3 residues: CSAPRTGHYGYTF. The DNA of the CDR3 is TGCAGTGCTCCGAGGACAGGGCACTATGGCTACACCTTC.

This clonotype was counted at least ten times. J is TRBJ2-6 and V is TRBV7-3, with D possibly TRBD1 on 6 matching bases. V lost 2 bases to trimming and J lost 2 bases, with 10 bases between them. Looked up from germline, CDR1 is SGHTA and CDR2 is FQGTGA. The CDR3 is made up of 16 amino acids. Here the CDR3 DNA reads TGTGCCAGCAGCTTATCTGGGGGCCCTGGGGCCAACGTCCTGACTTTC. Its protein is CASSLSGGPGANVLTF.